What follows are 12 T cell receptor beta chains derived from one specimen sequenced in a study of blood T cell repertoires in COVID-19. Some clones are missing from TCRdb's copy, which holds only in-frame ones; the method was immunoSEQ multiplex PCR. The repertoire consists of approximately 110,000 clones, with over 75% occurring once and the leading ten covering roughly 4.5%. The sequencing input was peripheral blood. These receptors were collected from a man in his fifties with acute or convalescent COVID-19.

V and J are TRBV5-1 and TRBJ2-3, with no clear D. This CDR3 spans 16 amino acids. Trimming cost V 0 bases and J 2 bases, with 13 bases left between them. CDR1 SGHRS and CDR2 YFSETQ come from the germline V gene. CDR3 in amino acids: CASSLEQPLLTDTQYF. CDR3 bases: TGCGCCAGCAGCTTGGAGCAACCCCTGCTCACAGATACGCAGTATTTT.

The chain carries TRBV3-1 (or the pseudogene TRBV3-2) and TRBJ1-6; D call uncertain. With 8 bases removed from V and 10 bases from J, the gap between germline ends came to 12 bases. Germline V gives CDR1 LGHDT, CDR2 YNNKEL (reference sequence). CDR3 size: 12 residues. The CDR3 spells CASEGSSSPLHF. CDR3 DNA: TGTGCCAGCGAGGGCAGTTCCTCACCCCTCCACTTT.

V usage is TRBV10-3 and J usage is TRBJ1-6, with 8 bases identical to TRBD1. J gave up 8 bases and V 1 base, and 7 bases lay outside the gene matches. The CDR3 length is 16 residues. Germline values: CDR1 ENHRY, CDR2 SYGVKD. The CDR3 loop is CAISEWGVTGDSPLHF. DNA of the CDR3: TGTGCCATCAGTGAGTGGGGGGTGACAGGGGATTCACCCCTCCACTTT.

This rearrangement joins TRBV7-8 to TRBJ2-2; 8 bases are a match to TRBD1. Germline V gives CDR1 SGHVS, CDR2 FQNEAQ. This CDR3 has 18 residues. The junction had 9 bases not matched to a gene; V was cut back by 1 base and J by 2 bases. DNA of the CDR3: TGTGCCAGCAGCTTAGGAGGCAGGGGGCCCATTAACACCGGGGAGCTGTTTTTT. It yields the protein CASSLGGRGPINTGELFF.

The V and J genes are TRBV2 and TRBJ1-6; tentatively, D is TRBD1 (6 bases). This CDR3 contains 12 residues. V was pared by 11 bases and J by 9 bases, with 14 bases between. Germline V gene lookup returns CDR1 SNHLY and CDR2 FYNNEI. The CDR3 here is CAVRGDTSPLHF. The CDR3 DNA sequence: TGTGCCGTCAGGGGCGACACTTCACCCCTCCACTTT.

The chain uses TRBV18 and TRBJ2-3; 9 nucleotides agree with TRBD1. J was trimmed by 4 bases and V by 3 bases; bases with no gene match: 5. Per the germline V gene, CDR1 is KGHSH and CDR2 is LQKENI. The CDR3 is made up of 15 amino acids. The CDR3 here is CASSPGQGWADTQYF. The CDR3 DNA sequence: TGTGCCAGCTCACCGGGACAGGGTTGGGCAGATACGCAGTATTTT.

The chain carries TRBV14 and TRBJ2-2; 7 positions agree with TRBD1. Losses at the gene ends were 4 bases for V and 2 bases for J; bases not matched to a gene: 10. Germline lookup yields CDR1 SGHDN and CDR2 FVKESK. CDR3 size: 17 residues. The CDR3 spells CASSPTTGTANTGELFF. In DNA form, the CDR3 reads TGTGCCAGCAGCCCTACGACAGGGACGGCAAACACCGGGGAGCTGTTTTTT. The variable domain in full, with the rest retrieved from reference TRBV14 and TRBJ2-2, is EAGVTQFPSHSVIEKGQTVTLRCDPISGHDNLYWYRRVMGKEIKFLLHFVKESKQDESGMPNNRFLAERTGGTYSTLKVQPAELEDSGVYFCASSPTTGTANTGELFFGEGSRLTVL.

V gene TRBV9 combines with J gene TRBJ2-3, with 14 bases that match TRBD2. This CDR3 is 16 amino acids long. Germline lookup yields CDR1 SGDLS and CDR2 YYNGEE. Germline trimming cut 2 bases from V and 4 bases from J; bases unmatched to any gene: 3. The CDR3 protein is CASSVGTSGSSDTQYF. CDR3 DNA: TGTGCCAGCAGCGTCGGGACTAGCGGGAGCTCAGATACGCAGTATTTT.

CDR3 region: CASSVGGTGGEAYYGYTF. Here the CDR3 DNA reads TGTGCCAGCAGCGTAGGGGGCACGGGAGGGGAGGCGTACTATGGCTACACCTTC. The chain combines TRBV9 with TRBJ1-2; D may be TRBD1 (5 bases). This CDR3 is built from 18 residues. The V gene lost 0 bases and the J gene lost 3 bases, with 21 bases spanning the gap. Germline CDR1 and CDR2: SGDLS and YYNGEE.

V gene TRBV28 combines with J gene TRBJ2-7; 7 positions match TRBD2. Germline V CDR1 and CDR2: MDHEN, SYDVKM. This CDR3 spans 14 amino acids. With 9 bases clipped from V and 2 bases from J, the junction kept 10 bases outside the gene matches. DNA of the CDR3: TGTGCCAGTTTCGGGAGCGGGGCCACCTACGAGCAGTACTTC. Translated, it gives CASFGSGATYEQYF. Looking up the rest from reference TRBV28 and TRBJ2-7 gives the full variable domain: DVKVTQSSRYLVKRTGEKVFLECVQDMDHENMFWYRQDPGLGLRLIYFSYDVKMKEKGDIPEGYSVSREKKERFSLILESASTNQTSMYLCASFGSGATYEQYFGPGTRLTVT.

This chain links TRBV10-3 with TRBJ2-7, with 7 nucleotides matching TRBD1. This CDR3 is built from 12 residues. CDR1 is ENHRY and CDR2 is SYGVKD in the germline V gene. Trimming at V came to 6 bases and at J to 6 bases, leaving 5 bases not matched to a gene. The CDR3 DNA sequence: TGTGCCATCAGCCAGACAGGGCTCGAGCAGTACTTC. Translation gives CAISQTGLEQYF.

In DNA form, the CDR3 reads TGTGCCAGCAGCCTTGAGGGACAGGGGATTAATGAGCAGTTCTTC. This translates into CASSLEGQGINEQFF. The rearrangement links TRBV7-3 to TRBJ2-1, with 10 bases aligning to TRBD1. The germline V gene encodes CDR1 SGHTA and CDR2 FQGTGA. This CDR3 spans 15 amino acids. V was clipped by 5 bases and J by 7 bases; unmatched bases: 8. The full variable domain, completed using reference TRBV7-3 and TRBJ2-1, is GAGVSQTPSNKVTEKGKYVELRCDPISGHTALYWYRQSLGQGPEFLIYFQGTGAADDSGLPNDRFFAVRPEGSVSTLKIQRTERGDSAVYLCASSLEGQGINEQFFGPGTRLTVL.